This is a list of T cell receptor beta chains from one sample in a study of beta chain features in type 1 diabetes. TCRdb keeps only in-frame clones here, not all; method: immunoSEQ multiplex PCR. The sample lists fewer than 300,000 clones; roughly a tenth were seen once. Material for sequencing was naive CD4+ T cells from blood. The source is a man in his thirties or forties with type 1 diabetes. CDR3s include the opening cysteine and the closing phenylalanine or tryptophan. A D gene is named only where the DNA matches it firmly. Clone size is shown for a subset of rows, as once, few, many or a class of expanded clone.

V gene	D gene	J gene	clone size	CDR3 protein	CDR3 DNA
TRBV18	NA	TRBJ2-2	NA	CASSPSFTGELFF	TGTGCCAGCTCACCCTCCTTCACCGGGGAGCTGTTTTTT
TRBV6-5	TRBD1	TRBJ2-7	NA	CASSYLSGQVAYEQYF	TGTGCCAGCAGTTACCTATCGGGACAGGTCGCCTACGAGCAGTACTTC
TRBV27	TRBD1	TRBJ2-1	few	CASSLSFTGTGRLRGYNEQFF	TGTGCCAGCAGTTTATCCTTTACCGGGACAGGGCGCCTGAGGGGCTACAATGAGCAGTTCTTC
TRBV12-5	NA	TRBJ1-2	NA	CASGLDSAGTF	TGTGCTAGTGGTCTCGACTCCGCGGGGACCTTC
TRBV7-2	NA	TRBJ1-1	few	CASSLATNTEAFF	TGTGCCAGCAGCTTAGCAACTAACACTGAAGCTTTCTTT
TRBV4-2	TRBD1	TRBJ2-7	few	CASSLRTGETYEQYF	TGTGCCAGCAGCCTTAGGACAGGGGAGACCTACGAGCAGTACTTC
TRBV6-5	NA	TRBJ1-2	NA	CASSYSNQGLSYTF	TGTGCCAGCAGTTACTCGAACCAGGGTTTAAGCTACACCTTC
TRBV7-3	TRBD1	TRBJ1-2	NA	CASSKGGTGSNYGYTF	TGTGCCAGCAGCAAAGGGGGGACAGGGTCTAACTATGGCTACACCTTC
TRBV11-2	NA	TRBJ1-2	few	CASSLDSYGYTF	TGTGCCAGCAGCTTAGATAGCTATGGCTACACCTTC
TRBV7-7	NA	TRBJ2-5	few	CASSLSPGGETQYF	TGTGCTAGCAGCTTAAGTCCAGGGGGGGAGACCCAGTACTTC
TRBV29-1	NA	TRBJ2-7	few	CSVEDRGALSTYEQYF	TGCAGCGTTGAAGATCGGGGGGCCCTCTCAACCTACGAGCAGTACTTC
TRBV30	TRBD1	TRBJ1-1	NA	CALRTGERSTEAFF	TGTGCCTTGAGGACAGGGGAGAGATCCACTGAAGCTTTCTTT
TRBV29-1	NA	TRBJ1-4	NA	CSVFLNEKLFF	TGCAGCGTTTTCCTGAATGAAAAACTGTTTTTT
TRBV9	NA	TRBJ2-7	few	CASSVEGQLSYEQYF	TGTGCCAGCAGCGTAGAAGGACAGCTCTCCTACGAGCAGTACTTC
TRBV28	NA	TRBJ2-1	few	CASSSSGGYNEQFF	TGTGCCAGCAGTTCATCCGGGGGCTACAATGAGCAGTTCTTC
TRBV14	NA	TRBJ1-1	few	CASSPLERGTEAFF	TGTGCCAGCAGCCCCTTGGAGCGGGGCACTGAAGCTTTCTTT
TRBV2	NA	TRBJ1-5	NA	CARWEKQGTGWNQPQHF	TGTGCCAGGTGGGAAAAACAGGGTACGGGTTGGAATCAGCCCCAGCATTTT
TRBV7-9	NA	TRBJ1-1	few	CASSLDPYTEAFF	TGTGCCAGCAGCTTAGATCCATACACTGAAGCTTTCTTT
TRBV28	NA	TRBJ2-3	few	CASSSQRRGDTQYF	TGTGCCAGCAGTTCCCAGAGGAGGGGAGATACGCAGTATTTT
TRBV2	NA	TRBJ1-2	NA	CASRSNLSGNYGYTF	TGTGCCAGCAGGAGTAATCTTTCAGGGAACTATGGCTACACCTTC
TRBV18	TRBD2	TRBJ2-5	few	CASSPLLAGVQETQYF	TGTGCCAGCTCACCTCTCCTAGCGGGGGTACAAGAGACCCAGTACTTC
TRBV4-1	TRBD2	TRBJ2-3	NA	CASSQGSGGLTDTQYF	TGCGCCAGCAGCCAAGGAAGCGGGGGGCTCACAGATACGCAGTATTTT
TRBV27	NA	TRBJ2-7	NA	CASGPGGLFYEQYF	TGTGCCAGCGGGCCCGGGGGACTCTTCTACGAGCAGTACTTC
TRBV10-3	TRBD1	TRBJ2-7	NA	CAISGQGNEQYF	TGTGCCATCAGCGGACAGGGGAACGAGCAGTACTTC
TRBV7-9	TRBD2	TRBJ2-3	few	CASSSTSPNTDTQYF	TGTGCCAGCAGCTCGACTAGCCCGAACACAGATACGCAGTATTTT
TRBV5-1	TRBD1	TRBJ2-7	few	CASSLVGQGAQEQYF	TGCGCCAGCAGCTTGGTTGGACAGGGGGCGCAGGAGCAGTACTTC
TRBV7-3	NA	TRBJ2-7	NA	CASKSEKQGLEQYF	TGTGCCAGCAAATCAGAGAAACAGGGCCTAGAGCAGTACTTC
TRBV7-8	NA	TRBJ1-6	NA	CASSLGHSPLHF	TGTGCCAGCAGCTTGGGGCATTCACCCCTCCACTTT
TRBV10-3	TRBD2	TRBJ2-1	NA	CAISEELAGGPKFF	TGTGCCATCAGCGAAGAACTAGCGGGGGGCCCAAAGTTCTTC
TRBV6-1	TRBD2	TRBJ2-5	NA	CASSEAWGTTFRRETQYF	TGTGCCAGCAGTGAAGCATGGGGGACTACCTTTAGGCGAGAGACCCAGTACTTC
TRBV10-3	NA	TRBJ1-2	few	CAISDPGQYFYGYTF	TGTGCCATCAGTGATCCCGGACAGTACTTCTATGGCTACACCTTC
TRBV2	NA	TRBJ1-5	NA	CASTGSGHSNQPQHF	TGTGCCAGCACAGGGTCAGGACATAGCAATCAGCCCCAGCATTTT
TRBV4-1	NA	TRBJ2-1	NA	CASSQVWRTYNEQFF	TGCGCCAGCAGCCAAGTTTGGCGGACTTACAATGAGCAGTTCTTC
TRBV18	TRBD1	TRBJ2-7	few	CASSPGDRGYEQYF	TGTGCCAGCTCACCAGGTGACAGGGGATACGAGCAGTACTTC
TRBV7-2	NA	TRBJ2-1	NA	CASSNRAYNEQFF	TGTGCCAGCAGCAACCGAGCGTACAATGAGCAGTTCTTC
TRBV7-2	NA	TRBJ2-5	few	CASSLASPGETQYF	TGTGCCAGCAGCTTAGCGTCCCCGGGGGAGACCCAGTACTTC
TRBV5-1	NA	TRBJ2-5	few	CASTTAGPQETQYF	TGCGCCAGCACCACGGCGGGGCCTCAAGAGACCCAGTACTTC
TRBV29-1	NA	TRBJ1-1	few	CSVEGGRGYRKGTEAFF	TGCAGCGTTGAAGGGGGACGGGGGTATCGTAAGGGCACTGAAGCTTTCTTT
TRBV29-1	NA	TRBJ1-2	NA	CSVAHRSPGYTF	TGCAGCGTCGCCCACAGGAGTCCGGGCTACACCTTC
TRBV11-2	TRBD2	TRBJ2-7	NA	CASSWTSGEIYEQYF	TGTGCCAGCAGCTGGACTAGCGGGGAAATCTACGAGCAGTACTTC
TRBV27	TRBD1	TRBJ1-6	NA	CASSLVQGVNSPLHF	TGTGCCAGCAGTTTAGTTCAGGGGGTTAATTCACCCCTCCACTTT
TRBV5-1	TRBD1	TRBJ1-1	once	CASSIGQGAEAFF	TGCGCCAGCAGCATAGGACAGGGCGCTGAAGCTTTCTTT
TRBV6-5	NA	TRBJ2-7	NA	CASSPHVVDEQYF	TGTGCCAGCAGTCCCCACGTAGTGGACGAGCAGTACTTC
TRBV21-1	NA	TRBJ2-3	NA	CASSMDRGRADTQYF	TGTGCCAGCAGTATGGACAGGGGGCGCGCAGATACGCAGTATTTT
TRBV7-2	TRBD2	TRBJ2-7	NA	CASSLMGGGAEQYF	TGTGCCAGCAGCTTAATGGGCGGGGGGGCAGAGCAGTACTTC
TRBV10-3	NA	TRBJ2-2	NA	CAISAGGRLNTGELFF	TGTGCCATCAGTGCTGGCGGAAGATTAAACACCGGGGAGCTGTTTTTT
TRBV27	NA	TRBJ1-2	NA	CASSSQGSFGYTF	TGTGCCAGCAGTTCTCAGGGCTCATTCGGCTACACCTTC
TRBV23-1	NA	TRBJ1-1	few	CASSQSGAVSTEAFF	TGCGCCAGCAGTCAATCGGGGGCAGTAAGCACTGAAGCTTTCTTT
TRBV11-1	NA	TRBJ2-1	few	CASSSLGGASYNEQFF	TGTGCCAGCAGCTCCCTAGGGGGGGCTTCCTACAATGAGCAGTTCTTC